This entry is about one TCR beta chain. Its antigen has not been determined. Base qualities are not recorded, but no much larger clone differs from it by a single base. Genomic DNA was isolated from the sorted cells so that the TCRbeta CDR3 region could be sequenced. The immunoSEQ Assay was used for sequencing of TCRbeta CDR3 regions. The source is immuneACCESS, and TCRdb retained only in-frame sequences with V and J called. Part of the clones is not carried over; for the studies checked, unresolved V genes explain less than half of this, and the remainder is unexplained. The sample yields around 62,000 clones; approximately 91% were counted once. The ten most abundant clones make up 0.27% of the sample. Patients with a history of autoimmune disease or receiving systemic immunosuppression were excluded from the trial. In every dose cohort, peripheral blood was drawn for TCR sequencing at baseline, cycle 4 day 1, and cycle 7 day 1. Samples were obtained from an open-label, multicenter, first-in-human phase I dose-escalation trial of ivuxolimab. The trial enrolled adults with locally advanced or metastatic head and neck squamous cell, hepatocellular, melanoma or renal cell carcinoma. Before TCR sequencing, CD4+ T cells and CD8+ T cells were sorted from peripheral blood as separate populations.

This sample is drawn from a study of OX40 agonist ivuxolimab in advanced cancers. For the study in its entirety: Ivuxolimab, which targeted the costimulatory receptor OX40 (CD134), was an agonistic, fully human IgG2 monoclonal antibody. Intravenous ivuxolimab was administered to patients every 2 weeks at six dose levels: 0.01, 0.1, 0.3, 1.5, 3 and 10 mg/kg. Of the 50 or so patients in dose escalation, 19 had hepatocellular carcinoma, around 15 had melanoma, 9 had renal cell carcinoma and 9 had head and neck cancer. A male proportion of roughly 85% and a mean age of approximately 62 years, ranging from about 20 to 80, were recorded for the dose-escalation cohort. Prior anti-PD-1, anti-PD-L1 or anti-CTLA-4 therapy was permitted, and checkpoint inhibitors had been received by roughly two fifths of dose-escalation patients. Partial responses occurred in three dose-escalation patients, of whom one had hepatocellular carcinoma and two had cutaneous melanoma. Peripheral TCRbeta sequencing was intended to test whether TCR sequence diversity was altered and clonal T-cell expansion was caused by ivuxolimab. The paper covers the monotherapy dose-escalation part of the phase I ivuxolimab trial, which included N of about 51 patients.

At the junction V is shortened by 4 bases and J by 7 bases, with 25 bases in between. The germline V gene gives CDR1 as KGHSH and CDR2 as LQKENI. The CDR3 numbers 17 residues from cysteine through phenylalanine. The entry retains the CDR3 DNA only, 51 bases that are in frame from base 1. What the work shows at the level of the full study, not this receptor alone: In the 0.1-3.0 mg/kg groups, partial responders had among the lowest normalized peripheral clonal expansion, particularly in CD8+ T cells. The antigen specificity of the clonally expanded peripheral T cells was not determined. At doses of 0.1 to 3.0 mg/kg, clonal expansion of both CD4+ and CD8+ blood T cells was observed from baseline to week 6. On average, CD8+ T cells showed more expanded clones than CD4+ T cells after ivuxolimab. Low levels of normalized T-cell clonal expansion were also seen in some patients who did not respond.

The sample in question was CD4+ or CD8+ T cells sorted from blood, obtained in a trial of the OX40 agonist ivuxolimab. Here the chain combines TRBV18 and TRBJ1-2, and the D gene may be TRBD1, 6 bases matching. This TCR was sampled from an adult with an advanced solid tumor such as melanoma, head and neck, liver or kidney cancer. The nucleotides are TGTGCCAGCTCACTGAGTCCGAGCGCAGGGGCTGTCTCTGGCTACACCTTC. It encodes CASSLSPSAGAVSGYTF.